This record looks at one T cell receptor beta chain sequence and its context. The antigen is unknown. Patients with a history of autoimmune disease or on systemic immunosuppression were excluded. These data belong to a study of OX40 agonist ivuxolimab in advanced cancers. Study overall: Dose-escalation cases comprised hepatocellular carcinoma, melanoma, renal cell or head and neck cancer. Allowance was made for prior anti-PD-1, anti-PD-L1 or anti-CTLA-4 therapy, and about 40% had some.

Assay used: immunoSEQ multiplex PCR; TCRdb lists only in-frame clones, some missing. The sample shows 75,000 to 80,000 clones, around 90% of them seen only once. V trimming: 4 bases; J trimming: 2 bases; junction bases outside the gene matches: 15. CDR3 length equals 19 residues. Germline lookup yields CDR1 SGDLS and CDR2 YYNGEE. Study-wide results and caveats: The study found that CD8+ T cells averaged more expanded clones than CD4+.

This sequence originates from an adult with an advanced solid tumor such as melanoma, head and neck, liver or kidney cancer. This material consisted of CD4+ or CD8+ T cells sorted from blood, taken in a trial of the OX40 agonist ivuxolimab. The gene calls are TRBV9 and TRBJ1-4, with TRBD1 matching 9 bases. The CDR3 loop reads CASSPSPGTGIGTNEKLFF. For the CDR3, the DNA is TGTGCCAGCAGCCCGAGCCCCGGGACAGGGATAGGTACTAATGAAAAACTGTTTTTT. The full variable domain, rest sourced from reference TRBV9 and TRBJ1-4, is DSGVTQTPKHLITATGQRVTLRCSPRSGDLSVYWYQQSLDQGLQFLIQYYNGEERAKGNILERFSAQQFPDLHSELNLSSLELGDSALYFCASSPSPGTGIGTNEKLFFGSGTQLSVL.